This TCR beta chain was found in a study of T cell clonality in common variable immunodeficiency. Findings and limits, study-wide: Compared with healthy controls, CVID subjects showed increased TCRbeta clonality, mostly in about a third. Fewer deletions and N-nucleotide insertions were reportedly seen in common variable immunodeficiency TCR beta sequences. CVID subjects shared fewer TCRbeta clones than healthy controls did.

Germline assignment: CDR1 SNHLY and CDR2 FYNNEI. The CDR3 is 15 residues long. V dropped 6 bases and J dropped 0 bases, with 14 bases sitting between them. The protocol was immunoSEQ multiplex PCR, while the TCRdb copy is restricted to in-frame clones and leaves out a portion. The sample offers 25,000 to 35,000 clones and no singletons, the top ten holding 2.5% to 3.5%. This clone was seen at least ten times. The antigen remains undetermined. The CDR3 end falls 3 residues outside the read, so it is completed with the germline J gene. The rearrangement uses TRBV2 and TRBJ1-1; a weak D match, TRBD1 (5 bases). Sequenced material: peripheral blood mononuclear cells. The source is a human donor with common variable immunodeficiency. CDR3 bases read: TGTGCCAGCAGCGTAGATGGGGCGGTGAACACTGAA. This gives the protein CASSVDGAVNTE. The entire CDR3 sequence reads CASSVDGAVNTEAFF.